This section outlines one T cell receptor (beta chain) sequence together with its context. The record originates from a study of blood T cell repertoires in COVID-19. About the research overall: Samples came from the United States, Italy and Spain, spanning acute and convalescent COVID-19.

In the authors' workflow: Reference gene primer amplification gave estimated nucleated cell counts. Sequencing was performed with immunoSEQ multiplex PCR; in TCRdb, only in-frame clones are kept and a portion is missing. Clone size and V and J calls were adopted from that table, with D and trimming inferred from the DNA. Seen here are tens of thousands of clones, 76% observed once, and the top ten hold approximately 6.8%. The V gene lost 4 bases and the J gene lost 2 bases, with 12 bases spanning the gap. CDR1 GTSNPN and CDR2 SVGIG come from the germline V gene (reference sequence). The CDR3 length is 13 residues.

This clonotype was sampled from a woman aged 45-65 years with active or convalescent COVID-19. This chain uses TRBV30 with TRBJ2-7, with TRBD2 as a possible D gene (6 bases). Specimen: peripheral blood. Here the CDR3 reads CAWKGDFAYEQYF. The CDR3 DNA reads TGTGCCTGGAAAGGGGACTTTGCCTACGAGCAGTACTTC.